The entry that follows covers one T cell receptor beta chain sequence. Its cognate antigen is unknown. This record belongs to a study of OX40 agonist ivuxolimab in advanced cancers. Study information: The dose-escalation cohort was about 86% male, with a mean age of approximately 61 years, ranging about 20 to 85.

Sequencing was performed with immunoSEQ multiplex PCR; in TCRdb, only in-frame clones are kept and a portion is missing. The repertoire has about 34,000 clones, 70% to 85% of them found once; the top ten carry approximately 10%. Study outcomes and limitations: On average, CD8+ T cells showed a greater number of expanded clones than CD4+. In a subset of nonresponders, normalized T-cell clonal expansion was also low.

The germline CDR1 and CDR2 sequences are LNHDA and SQIVND (reference sequence). The germline V and J ends were trimmed by 3 bases and 0 bases, with 9 bases remaining between them. The CDR3 is made up of 15 amino acids. The TCR comes from an adult with an advanced solid tumor such as melanoma, head and neck, liver or kidney cancer. Sequencing was performed on CD4+ or CD8+ T cells sorted from blood, taken in a trial of the OX40 agonist ivuxolimab. The gene calls are TRBV19 and TRBJ1-5, with unresolved D. The CDR3 bases are TGTGCCAGTAGTATCCCCCTTAGTAGCAATCAGCCCCAGCATTTT. It specifies CASSIPLSSNQPQHF.